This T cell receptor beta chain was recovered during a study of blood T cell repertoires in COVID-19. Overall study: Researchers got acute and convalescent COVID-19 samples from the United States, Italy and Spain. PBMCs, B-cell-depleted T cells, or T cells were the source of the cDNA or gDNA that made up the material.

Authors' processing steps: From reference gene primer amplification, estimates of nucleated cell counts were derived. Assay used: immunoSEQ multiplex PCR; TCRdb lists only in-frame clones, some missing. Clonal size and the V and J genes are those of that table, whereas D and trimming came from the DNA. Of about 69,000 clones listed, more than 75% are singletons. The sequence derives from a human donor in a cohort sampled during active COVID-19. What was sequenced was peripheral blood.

The CDR3 reads CASSDSQGTEAFF. CDR3 in DNA: TGTGCCAGCAGTGACTCCCAGGGCACTGAAGCTTTCTTT. This chain connects TRBV6-4 to TRBJ1-1; the D gene is possibly TRBD1 (5 bases). CDR1 is MRHNA, CDR2 SNTAGT, per germline. The V end lost 0 bases, the J end lost 4 bases, and 6 bases lay between the germline ends. CDR3 size: 13 residues.